This record looks at one T cell receptor (beta chain) sequence and its context. Each subset's genomic DNA was shared equally among a number of immunoSEQ plates. Approximately 210 ng DNA, 25,000 to 35,000 T cell genomes, went into each sorted-subset replicate PCR. TCRdb's table, derived via immunoSEQ multiplex PCR, lists solely in-frame clones and lacks some. The sample records fewer than 1.8 million clones, approximately 98.5% being singletons. The data belong to a study of shared clonotypes between healthy human individuals. This sequence originates from a man aged 25-45 years in good health. The source material was naive CD4+ T cells sorted from blood. Noted subset: CD45RA+ positively selected.

CDR3 loop: CASSTGAGAKNIQYF. CDR3 DNA sequence: TGTGCCAGCTCAACAGGGGCCGGAGCCAAAAACATTCAGTACTTC. V gene TRBV18 combines with J gene TRBJ2-4; TRBD1 agrees at 7 bases. CDR1 is KGHSH and CDR2 is LQKENI in the germline V gene. Germline trimming cut 5 bases from V and 0 bases from J; bases unmatched to any gene: 4. The CDR3 has 15 amino acids. Filled out from reference TRBV18 and TRBJ2-4, the complete variable domain reads NAGVMQNPRHLVRRRGQEARLRCSPMKGHSHVYWYRQLPEEGLKFMVYLQKENIIDESGMPKERFSAEFPKEGPSILRIQQVVRGDSAAYFCASSTGAGAKNIQYFGAGTRLSVL.